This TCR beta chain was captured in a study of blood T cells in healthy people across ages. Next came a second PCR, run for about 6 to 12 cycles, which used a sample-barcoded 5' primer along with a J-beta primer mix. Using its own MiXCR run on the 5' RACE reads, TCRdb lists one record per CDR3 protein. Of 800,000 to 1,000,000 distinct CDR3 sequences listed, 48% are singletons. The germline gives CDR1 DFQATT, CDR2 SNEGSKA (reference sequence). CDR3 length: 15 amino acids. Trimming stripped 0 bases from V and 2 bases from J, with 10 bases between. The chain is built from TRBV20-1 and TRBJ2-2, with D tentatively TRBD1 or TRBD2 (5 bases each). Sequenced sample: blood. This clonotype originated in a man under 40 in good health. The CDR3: CSAREGTGNTGELFF. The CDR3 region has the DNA TGCAGTGCTAGAGAGGGGACGGGTAACACCGGGGAGCTGTTTTTT.